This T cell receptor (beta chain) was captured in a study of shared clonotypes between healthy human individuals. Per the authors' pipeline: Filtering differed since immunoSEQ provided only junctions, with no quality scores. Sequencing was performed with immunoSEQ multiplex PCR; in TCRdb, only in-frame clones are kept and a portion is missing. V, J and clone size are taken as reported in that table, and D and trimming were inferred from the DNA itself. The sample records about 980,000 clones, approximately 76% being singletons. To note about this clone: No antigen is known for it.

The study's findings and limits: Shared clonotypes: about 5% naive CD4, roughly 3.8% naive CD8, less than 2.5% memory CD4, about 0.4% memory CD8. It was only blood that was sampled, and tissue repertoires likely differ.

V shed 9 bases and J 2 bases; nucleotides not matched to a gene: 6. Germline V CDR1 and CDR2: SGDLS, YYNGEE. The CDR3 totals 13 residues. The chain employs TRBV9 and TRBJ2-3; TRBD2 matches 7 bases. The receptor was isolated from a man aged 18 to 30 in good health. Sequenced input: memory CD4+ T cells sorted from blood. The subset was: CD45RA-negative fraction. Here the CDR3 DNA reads TGTGCCACCTCCCGGGAGGCCACAGATACGCAGTATTTT. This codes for CATSREATDTQYF.